One and the same sample provided the 22 T cell receptor beta chains below, sequenced in a study of monozygotic twins with inflammatory bowel disease (dated by TCRdb to the late 2010s). Preparation of the library involved 5' RACE. Sequencer: Illumina HiSeq 2500. Each CDR3 protein sequence appears as one entry after TCRdb reprocessed the reads, and no DNA is included. Per the sample table, the count is 140,000 to 150,000 distinct CDR3 sequences. The ten largest clones add up to 1% to 1.5% of the sample. The sample was blood. Receptors originate from a human donor with ulcerative colitis or Crohn's disease, or a healthy co-twin of an affected twin (not recorded which).

V usage is TRBV4-3 and J usage is TRBJ2-4; TCRdb proposes TRBD1, but this gene call is untestable without DNA. Per germline, CDR1 LGHNA and CDR2 YSLEER. The CDR3 is made up of 15 amino acids. CDR3: CASSQGRTGGNIQYF.

The chain recombines TRBV20-1 with TRBJ2-3; lacking DNA, the TRBD1 call made by TCRdb goes unchecked. This CDR3 region has 16 residues. Looked up from germline, CDR1 is DFQATT and CDR2 is SNEGSKA (reference sequence). The CDR3 protein is CSARDGGAQVADTQYF.

This sequence joins TRBV5-1 and TRBJ2-5; the TCRdb call, TRBD2, lacks DNA for checking. Germline CDR1 and CDR2: SGHRS and YFSETQ. This CDR3 region has 14 residues. CDR3 sequence reads: CASSFRLGQETQYF. The full variable domain, with the rest looked up from reference TRBV5-1 and TRBJ2-5, is KAGVTQTPRYLIKTRGQQVTLSCSPISGHRSVSWYQQTPGQGLQFLFEYFSETQRNKGNFPGRFSGRQFSNSRSEMNVSTLELGDSALYLCASSFRLGQETQYFGPGTRLLVL.

The chain recombines TRBV5-1 with TRBJ2-7; the D call of TRBD1 rests on TCRdb alone, since no DNA is present to check it. This CDR3 is built from 15 residues. Germline values: CDR1 SGHRS, CDR2 YFSETQ. CDR3 protein: CASSPRVGRSYEQYF.

V gene TRBV25-1 combines with J gene TRBJ2-7. This CDR3 has 11 amino acids. CDR1 and CDR2 (germline): MGHDK, SYGVNS. The CDR3 reads CASSKGYEQYF.

The gene calls are TRBV10-3 and TRBJ1-2; the TRBD1 assignment by TCRdb is unverifiable without DNA. The CDR3 spans 14 residues. Germline CDR1 and CDR2: ENHRY and SYGVKD. CDR3 sequence reads: CAISSPGENYGFTF.

The chain combines TRBV12-3 or TRBV12-4 with TRBJ2-5. The CDR3 sequence is 12 residues long. This CDR3 is CASSPSTEVQYF.

The chain employs TRBV20-1 and TRBJ2-1; TCRdb's D call, TRBD2, is unchecked because there is no DNA. The CDR3 covers 15 residues. Germline assignment: CDR1 DFQATT and CDR2 SNEGSKA (reference sequence). CDR3 sequence: CSASGTSAAYNEQFF.

V and J are TRBV4-1 and TRBJ1-3; TCRdb names TRBD1, which stays unverified in the absence of DNA. In germline, CDR1 is MGHRA, CDR2 YSYEKL. The CDR3 loop spans 14 amino acids. CDR3 sequence: CASSPGTAGNTIYF.

This chain's CDR3 is CASKGTFSGANVLTF. V and J are TRBV5-1 and TRBJ2-6; the D gene TCRdb calls, TRBD2, cannot be checked with no DNA. CDR3 size: 15 residues. Germline V gives CDR1 SGHRS, CDR2 YFSETQ.

The V and J genes are TRBV4-3 and TRBJ2-1; TCRdb's assignment of TRBD1 cannot be checked, as there is no DNA. This CDR3 spans 14 amino acids. Germline CDR1 and CDR2: LGHNA and YSLEER. CDR3 sequence: CASSHGTGFNEQFF.

The chain carries TRBV20-1 and TRBJ2-6; TCRdb designates TRBD1, a call that cannot be tested without DNA. Looked up from germline, CDR1 is DFQATT and CDR2 is SNEGSKA (reference sequence). This CDR3 region has 18 residues. The CDR3 here is CSARDGYRGRSGANVLTF.

The chain uses TRBV28 and TRBJ1-1. Germline CDR1 MDHEN, CDR2 SYDVKM. This CDR3 contains 13 residues. The CDR3 protein is CASLWSLNTEAFF.

The chain is built from TRBV7-2 and TRBJ1-1. This CDR3 comprises 13 residues. Germline values: CDR1 SGHTA, CDR2 FQGNSA. CDR3 protein: CASSLQANTEAFF.

The V call is TRBV20-1, the J call TRBJ2-7. CDR3 size: 13 residues. Germline V gene lookup returns CDR1 DFQATT and CDR2 SNEGSKA (reference sequence). The CDR3: CSASSLQNYEQYF.

The chain has TRBV5-1 and TRBJ2-1; TCRdb lists TRBD1, though no DNA is available to test this call. Looked up from germline, CDR1 is SGHRS and CDR2 is YFSETQ. This CDR3 region has 14 residues. CDR3 amino acids: CASSPVDGRNEQFF.

The chain carries TRBV5-1 and TRBJ2-6; TCRdb names TRBD1, which stays unverified in the absence of DNA. CDR3 length equals 18 residues. Germline V gene data show CDR1 as SGHRS and CDR2 as YFSETQ. Here the CDR3 reads CASSLRDRAYSGANVLTF.

This rearrangement joins TRBV7-8 to TRBJ2-7; TCRdb's D gene call, TRBD1, goes unchecked for lack of DNA. CDR1 is SGHVS and CDR2 is FQNEAQ in the germline V gene. The CDR3 length is 15 residues. This CDR3 reads CASCPLQGPSYEQYF.

V is TRBV20-1 and J is TRBJ2-1; TCRdb selects TRBD2, and the lack of DNA leaves this call unchecked. The CDR3 totals 14 residues. The germline CDR1 and CDR2 sequences are DFQATT and SNEGSKA (reference sequence). This CDR3 is CSALGLSSYNEQFF.

J is TRBJ2-4 and V is TRBV6-5; with no DNA, the TCRdb D assignment of TRBD1 cannot be verified. Germline V gene data show CDR1 as MNHEY and CDR2 as SVGAGI. The CDR3 covers 13 residues. CDR3 loop: CASSWAVGYIQYF.

This chain links TRBV29-1 with TRBJ2-3; as DNA is missing, the TRBD1 call by TCRdb cannot be tested. Germline V CDR1 and CDR2: SQVTM, ANQGSEA. CDR3 length equals 13 residues. The CDR3 sequence: CSVLTGGTDTQYF.

The genes are TRBV6-5 and TRBJ2-3. This CDR3 spans 15 amino acids. The germline CDR1 and CDR2 sequences are MNHEY and SVGAGI. CDR3 sequence: CASSSQAGSTDTQYF.